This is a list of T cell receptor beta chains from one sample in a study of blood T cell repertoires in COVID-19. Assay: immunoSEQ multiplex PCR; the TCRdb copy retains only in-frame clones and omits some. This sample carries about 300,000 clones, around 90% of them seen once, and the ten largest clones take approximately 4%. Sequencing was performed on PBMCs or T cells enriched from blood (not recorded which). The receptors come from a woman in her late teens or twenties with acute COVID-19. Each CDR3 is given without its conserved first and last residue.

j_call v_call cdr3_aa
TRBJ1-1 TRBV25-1 ASSRQGPDYTYTEAF
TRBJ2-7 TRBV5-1 ASSPPTRWPYEQY
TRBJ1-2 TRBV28 ASSHQDSPPYGYT
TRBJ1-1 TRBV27 ASSLLAGPNTEAF
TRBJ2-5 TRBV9 ASSVGGRGGAETQY
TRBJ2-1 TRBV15 ATSRALAANEQF
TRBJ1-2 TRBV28 ASSLNPRDYGYT
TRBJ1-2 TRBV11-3 ASSLGTGGYGYT
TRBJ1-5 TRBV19 ASSMGQPHQPQH
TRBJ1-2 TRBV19 ASSLLPREGYT
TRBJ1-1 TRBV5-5 ASSLDWAGGTEAF
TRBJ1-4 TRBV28 ASSQTLRDMYEKLF
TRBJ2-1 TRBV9 ASSVSGGPYNEQF
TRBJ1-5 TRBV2 ASRLGGNQPQH
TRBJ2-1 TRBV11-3 ASSLGLGGGGAYNEQF
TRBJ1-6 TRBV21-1 ASSKESRGNSPLH
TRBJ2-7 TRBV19 ASSIYPPPTGWSNEQY
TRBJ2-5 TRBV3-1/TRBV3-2 ASSEGSGTQETQY
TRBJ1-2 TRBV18 ASSDMGIDYGYT
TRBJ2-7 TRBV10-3 AISDRLAGGYEQY
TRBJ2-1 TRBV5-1 ASRLIRDRYNEQF
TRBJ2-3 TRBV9 ASSVELLSTDTQY